This T cell receptor (beta chain) was profiled in a study of blood T cell repertoires in COVID-19. Study-level information: Both acute and convalescent COVID-19 samples were obtained from the United States, Italy and Spain. PBMCs, B-cell-depleted T cells, or T cells were the source of the cDNA or gDNA that made up the material.

CDR1 and CDR2 from the germline V gene are SGHNT and YENEEA. Trimming removed 0 bases from V and 3 bases from J, with 6 bases in between. The CDR3 extends over 13 amino acids. In the authors' workflow: Researchers report that nucleated cell counts were estimated from reference gene primer amplification. This table comes from immunoSEQ multiplex PCR, and its TCRdb copy is limited to in-frame clones, with some not included. The V and J calls and clone size come from that table; D and trimming were worked out from the DNA. In the table there are 61,000 or so clones, 80% to 90% of which are singletons. Source material: peripheral blood. The chain has TRBV11-3 and TRBJ2-7; D not resolved. The receptor was isolated from a woman of 80 years or more with active COVID-19. CDR3 DNA sequence: TGTGCCAGCAGCTTAGATCTAGGCTACGAGCAGTACTTC. It encodes CASSLDLGYEQYF.